What follows is one T cell receptor beta chain and its context. The antigen remains unidentified. The data were obtained in a study of siplizumab effects on memory and regulatory T cells. TCRdb keeps only in-frame clones here, not all; method: immunoSEQ multiplex PCR. The sample has 100,000 to 120,000 clones, around 90% seen once; the top ten hold 1.3%. Study results and caveats: Siplizumab cultures yielded proliferating Tregs whose suppressive function was not confirmed.

Sequenced material: CD4+ T cells sorted from blood. The TCR sequence derives from a human donor in good health.

Here the CDR3 reads CASNRQGVNYGYTF. In nucleotides, the CDR3 is TGTGCCAGCAACCGACAGGGGGTCAACTATGGCTACACCTTC. This chain uses TRBV2 with TRBJ1-2; TRBD1 matches 9 bases. Germline V gene sequence: CDR1 SNHLY, CDR2 FYNNEI. The CDR3 runs to 14 residues. The junction had 5 bases not matched to a gene; V was cut back by 7 bases and J by 2 bases.